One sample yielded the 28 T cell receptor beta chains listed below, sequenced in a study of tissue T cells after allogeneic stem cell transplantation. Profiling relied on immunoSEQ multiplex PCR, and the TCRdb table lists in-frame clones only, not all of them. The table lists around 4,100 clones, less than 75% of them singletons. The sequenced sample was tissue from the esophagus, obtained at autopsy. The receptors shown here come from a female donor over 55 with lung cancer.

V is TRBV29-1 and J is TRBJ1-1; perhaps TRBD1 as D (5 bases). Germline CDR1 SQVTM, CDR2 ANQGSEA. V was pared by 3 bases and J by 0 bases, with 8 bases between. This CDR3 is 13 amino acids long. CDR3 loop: CSVDDSMNTEAFF. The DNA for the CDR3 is TGCAGCGTTGACGACAGCATGAACACTGAAGCTTTCTTT.

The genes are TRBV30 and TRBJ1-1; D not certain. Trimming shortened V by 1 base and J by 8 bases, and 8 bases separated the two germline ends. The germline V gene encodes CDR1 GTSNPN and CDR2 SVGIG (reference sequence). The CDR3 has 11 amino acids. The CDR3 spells CAWSGAAEAFF. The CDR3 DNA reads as TGTGCCTGGAGTGGGGCAGCAGAAGCTTTCTTT.

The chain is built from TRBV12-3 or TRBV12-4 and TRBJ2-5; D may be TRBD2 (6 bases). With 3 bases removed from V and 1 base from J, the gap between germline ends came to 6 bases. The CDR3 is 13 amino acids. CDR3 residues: CASSFGGQETQYF. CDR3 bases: TGTGCCAGCAGTTTCGGGGGCCAAGAGACCCAGTACTTC.

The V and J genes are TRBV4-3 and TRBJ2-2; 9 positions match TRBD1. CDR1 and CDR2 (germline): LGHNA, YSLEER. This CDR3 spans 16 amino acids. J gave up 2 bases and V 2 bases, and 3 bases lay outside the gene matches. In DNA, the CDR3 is TGCGCCAGCAGCCAATTAACAGGGGGCAACACCGGGGAGCTGTTTTTT. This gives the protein CASSQLTGGNTGELFF.

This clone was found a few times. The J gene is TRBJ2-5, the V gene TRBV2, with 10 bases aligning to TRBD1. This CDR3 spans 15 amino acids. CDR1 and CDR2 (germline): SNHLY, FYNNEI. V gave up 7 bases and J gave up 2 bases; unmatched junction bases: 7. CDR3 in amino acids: CASMGTGANQETQYF. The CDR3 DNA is TGTGCCAGCATGGGGACAGGGGCTAATCAAGAGACCCAGTACTTC.

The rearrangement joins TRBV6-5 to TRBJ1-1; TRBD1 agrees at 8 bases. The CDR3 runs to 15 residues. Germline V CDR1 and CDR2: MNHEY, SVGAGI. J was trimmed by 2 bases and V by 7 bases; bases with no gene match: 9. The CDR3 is CASIDQGARNTEAFF. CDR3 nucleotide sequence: TGTGCCAGCATCGATCAGGGGGCGAGAAACACTGAAGCTTTCTTT.

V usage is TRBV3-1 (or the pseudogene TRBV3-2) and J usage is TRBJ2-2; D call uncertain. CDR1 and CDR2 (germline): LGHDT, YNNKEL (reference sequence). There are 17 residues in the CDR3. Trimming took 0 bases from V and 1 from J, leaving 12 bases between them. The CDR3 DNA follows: TGTGCCAGCAGCCAAGAGACCGACTCCAAGAACACCGGGGAGCTGTTTTTT. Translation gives CASSQETDSKNTGELFF.

The CDR3 coding sequence is TGTGCCAGCAGTTACGTAGCTAGCACAGATACGCAGTATTTT. This encodes CASSYVASTDTQYF. The chain couples TRBV6-2 or TRBV6-3 to TRBJ2-3; D gene uncertain. The germline V and J ends were trimmed by 2 bases and 0 bases, with 6 bases remaining between them. Germline-derived CDR1 and CDR2 are MNHEY and SVGEGT. The CDR3 sequence is 14 residues long.

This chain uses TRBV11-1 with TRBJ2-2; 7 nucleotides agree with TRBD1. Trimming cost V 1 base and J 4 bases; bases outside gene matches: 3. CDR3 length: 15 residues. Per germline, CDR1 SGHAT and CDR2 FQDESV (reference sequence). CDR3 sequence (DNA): TGTGCCAGCAGCTTAGGGGCAGGGGGCACCGGGGAGCTGTTTTTT. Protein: CASSLGAGGTGELFF.

The CDR3 sequence: CASSLGDRVFYGYTF. DNA of the CDR3: TGTGCCAGCAGCTTGGGGGACAGGGTCTTTTATGGCTACACCTTC. The chain links TRBV5-6 to TRBJ1-2, with 9 bases aligning to TRBD1. This CDR3 has 15 residues. CDR1 and CDR2 from the germline V gene are SGHDT and YYEEEE. V lost 0 bases to trimming and J lost 5 bases; unmatched junction nucleotides: 5.

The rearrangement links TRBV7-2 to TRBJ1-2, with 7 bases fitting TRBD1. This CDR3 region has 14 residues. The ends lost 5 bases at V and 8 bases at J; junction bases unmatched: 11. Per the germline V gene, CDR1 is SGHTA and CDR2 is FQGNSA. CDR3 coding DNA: TGTGCCAGCAGCCAATCAGGGGGATTCATCGGCTACACCTTC. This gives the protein CASSQSGGFIGYTF.

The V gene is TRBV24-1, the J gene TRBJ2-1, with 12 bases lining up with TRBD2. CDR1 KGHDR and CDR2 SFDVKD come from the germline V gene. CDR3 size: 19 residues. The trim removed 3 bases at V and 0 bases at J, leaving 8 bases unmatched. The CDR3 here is CATSDPRPTSGSSYNEQFF. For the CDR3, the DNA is TGTGCCACCAGTGATCCTCGTCCGACTAGCGGGAGCTCCTACAATGAGCAGTTCTTC.

In nucleotides, the CDR3 is TGCGCCAGCAGCCAAGGGGCGGGGGATTGGGCCAATGAGCAGTTCTTC. It yields the protein CASSQGAGDWANEQFF. The chain employs TRBV4-3 and TRBJ2-1; TRBD2 agrees at 7 bases. The CDR3 loop spans 16 amino acids. V shed 1 base, J shed 6 bases, and the junction held 9 bases outside the gene matches. The germline V gene has CDR1 LGHNA and CDR2 YSLEER.

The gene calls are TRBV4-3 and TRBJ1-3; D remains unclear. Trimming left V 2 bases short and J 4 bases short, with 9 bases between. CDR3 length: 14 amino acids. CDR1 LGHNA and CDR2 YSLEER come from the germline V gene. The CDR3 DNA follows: TGCGCCAGCAGCCAAATAACGGGGGGAAACACCATATATTTT. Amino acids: CASSQITGGNTIYF.

The CDR3 nucleotides read TGTGCCAGCAGCGGACGGGGAGCCCGTATTGATACGCAGTATTTT. Translation: CASSGRGARIDTQYF. The genes are TRBV5-4 and TRBJ2-3; D might be TRBD2 (5 bases). With 4 bases removed from V and 6 bases from J, the gap between germline ends came to 18 bases. Germline V gene lookup returns CDR1 SGHNT and CDR2 YYREEE (reference sequence). The CDR3 extends over 15 amino acids.

The CDR3 sequence: CASTPPGTGELFF. CDR3 coding DNA: TGCGCCAGCACCCCACCGGGGACCGGGGAGCTGTTTTTT. The V call is TRBV5-1, the J call TRBJ2-2, with a possible D match to TRBD2 (5 bases). Germline CDR1 and CDR2: SGHRS and YFSETQ. Trimming cost V 6 bases and J 5 bases, with 11 bases left between them. The CDR3 is 13 amino acids.

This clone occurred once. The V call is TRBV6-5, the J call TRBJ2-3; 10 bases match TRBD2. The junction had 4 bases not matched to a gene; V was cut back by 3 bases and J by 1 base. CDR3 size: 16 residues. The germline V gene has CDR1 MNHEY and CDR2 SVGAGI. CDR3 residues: CASSYSLAGGTDTQYF. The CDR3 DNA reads TGTGCCAGCAGTTATTCGCTAGCGGGAGGCACAGATACGCAGTATTTT.

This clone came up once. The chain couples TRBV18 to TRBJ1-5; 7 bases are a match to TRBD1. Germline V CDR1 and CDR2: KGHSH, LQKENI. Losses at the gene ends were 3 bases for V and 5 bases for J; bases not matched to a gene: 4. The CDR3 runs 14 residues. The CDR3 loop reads CASSPDRLYQPQHF. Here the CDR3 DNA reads TGTGCCAGCTCACCGGACAGGCTTTATCAGCCCCAGCATTTT.

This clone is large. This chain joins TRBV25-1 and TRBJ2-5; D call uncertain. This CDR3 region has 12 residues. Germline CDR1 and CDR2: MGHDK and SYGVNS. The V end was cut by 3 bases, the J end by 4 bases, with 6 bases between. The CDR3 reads CASSEGGETQYF. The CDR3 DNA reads TGTGCCAGCAGTGAGGGCGGAGAGACCCAGTACTTC.

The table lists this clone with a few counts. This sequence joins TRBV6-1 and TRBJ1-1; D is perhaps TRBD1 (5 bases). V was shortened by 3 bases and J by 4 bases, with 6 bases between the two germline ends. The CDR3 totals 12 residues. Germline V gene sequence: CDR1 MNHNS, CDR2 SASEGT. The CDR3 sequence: CASSDQGTEAFF. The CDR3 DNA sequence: TGTGCCAGCAGTGATCAGGGCACTGAAGCTTTCTTT.

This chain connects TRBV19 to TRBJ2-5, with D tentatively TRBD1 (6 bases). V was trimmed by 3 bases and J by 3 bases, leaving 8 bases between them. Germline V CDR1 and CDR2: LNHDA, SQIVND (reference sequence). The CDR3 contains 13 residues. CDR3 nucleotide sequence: TGTGCCAGTAGTATCCAGGGGAAAGAGACCCAGTACTTC. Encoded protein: CASSIQGKETQYF. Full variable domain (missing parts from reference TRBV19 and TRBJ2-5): DGGITQSPKYLFRKEGQNVTLSCEQNLNHDAMYWYRQDPGQGLRLIYYSQIVNDFQKGDIAEGYSVSREKKESFPLTVTSAQKNPTAFYLCASSIQGKETQYFGPGTRLLVL.

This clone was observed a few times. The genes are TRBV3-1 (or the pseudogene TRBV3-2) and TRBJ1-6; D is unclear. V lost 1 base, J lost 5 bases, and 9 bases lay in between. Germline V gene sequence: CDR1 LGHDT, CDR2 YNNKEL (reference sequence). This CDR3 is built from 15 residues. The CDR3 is CASSQVLQNNSPLHF. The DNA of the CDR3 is TGTGCCAGCAGCCAAGTGCTTCAGAATAATTCACCCCTCCACTTT.

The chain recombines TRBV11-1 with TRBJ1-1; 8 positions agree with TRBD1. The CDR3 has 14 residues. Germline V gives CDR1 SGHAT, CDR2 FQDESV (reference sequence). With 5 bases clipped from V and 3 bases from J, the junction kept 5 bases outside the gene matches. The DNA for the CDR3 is TGTGCCAGCAGCCTAGGACAGGGAGACACTGAAGCTTTCTTT. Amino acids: CASSLGQGDTEAFF.

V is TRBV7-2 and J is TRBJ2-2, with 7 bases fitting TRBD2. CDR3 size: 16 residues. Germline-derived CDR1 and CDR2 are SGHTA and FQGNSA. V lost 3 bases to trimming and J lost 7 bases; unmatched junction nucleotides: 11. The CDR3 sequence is CASSFNPAGLGGELFF. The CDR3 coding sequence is TGTGCCAGCAGCTTTAATCCGGCTGGACTAGGCGGGGAGCTGTTTTTT.

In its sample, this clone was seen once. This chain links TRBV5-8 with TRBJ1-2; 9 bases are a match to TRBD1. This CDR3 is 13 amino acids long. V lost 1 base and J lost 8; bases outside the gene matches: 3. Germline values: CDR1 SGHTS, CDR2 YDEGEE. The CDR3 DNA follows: TGTGCCAGCAGCTTGCAGGACAGGGGAGGCTACACCTTC. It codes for CASSLQDRGGYTF.

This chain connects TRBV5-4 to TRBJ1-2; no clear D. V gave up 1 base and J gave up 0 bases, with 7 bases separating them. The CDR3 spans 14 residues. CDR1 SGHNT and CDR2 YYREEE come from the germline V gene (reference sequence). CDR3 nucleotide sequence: TGTGCCAGCAGCTTGACTTGGGCTAACTATGGCTACACCTTC. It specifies CASSLTWANYGYTF.

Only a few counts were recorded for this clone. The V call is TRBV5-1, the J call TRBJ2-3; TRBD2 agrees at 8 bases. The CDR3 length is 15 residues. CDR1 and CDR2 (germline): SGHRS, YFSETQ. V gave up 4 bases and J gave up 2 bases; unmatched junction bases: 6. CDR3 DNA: TGCGCCAGCAGCACGACTAGCGCTCTCACAGATACGCAGTATTTT. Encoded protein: CASSTTSALTDTQYF.

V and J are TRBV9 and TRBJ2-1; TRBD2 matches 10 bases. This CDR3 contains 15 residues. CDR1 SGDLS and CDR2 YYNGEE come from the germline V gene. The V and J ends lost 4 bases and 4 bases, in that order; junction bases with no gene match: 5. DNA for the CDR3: TGTGCCAGCAGCCGTAGCGGGGGGTCGTACAATGAGCAGTTCTTC. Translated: CASSRSGGSYNEQFF.